This T cell receptor beta chain was profiled in a study of CD8 T cells in ankylosing spondylitis (dated by TCRdb to about 2017). Concerning the study at large: T cell receptor beta repertoires were profiled in healthy donors and ankylosing spondylitis patients so that disease-linked TCR variants could be found. Samples of peripheral blood were taken, and for ankylosing spondylitis patients, synovial fluid was collected as well. The whole study cohort included 85 to 120 healthy donors and about two dozen ankylosing spondylitis patients. Study-wide findings and limitations: Some TCR beta motif variants had previously been reported in synovial fluid and blood of reactive arthritis patients, which suggested common disease-initiation mechanisms. The disease-linked clones were reported as significantly enriched in matched synovial fluid samples from ankylosing spondylitis patients. A TCR beta motif of eight highly homologous amino acid variants appeared characteristic of blood from ankylosing spondylitis patients. A CD8+ phenotype was shown by the disease-linked clones, which were found at relatively low frequencies in peripheral blood.

TCRdb lists the instrument as Illumina HiSeq 2500. Quantitative 5'-RACE with molecular barcodes was used to prepare TCR beta libraries. Under the source paper's analysis protocol: To identify disease-linked TCR variants, a new computational method was used, one built on a probabilistic model of VDJ rearrangement. Through fastp at Q25 and MiXCR, TCRdb rebuilt clones from the public reads, retaining in-frame beta chains. Each CDR3 protein appears once, grouped with its most common genes and DNA. TCRdb assigned the V and J calls; the authors' analysis was not used. The sample records around 53,000 distinct CDR3 sequences, roughly 7.3% of which are singletons. Of the sample, 8% to 9.5% is held by the ten largest clones. The CDR3 covers 14 residues, taking in both the cysteine and the phenylalanine. Only the CDR3 DNA is retained, 42 bases long and in frame from the first base. Regarding this clonotype: Its binding antigen is unknown. The input lacks base qualities; no much larger clone sits a single base away.

This TCR derives from a female donor with ankylosing spondylitis or in good health (not recorded which). The rearrangement combines TRBV21-1 with TRBJ2-3; the table names TRBD1, a call not compared with the DNA. TRBV21-1 is reported as a pseudogene. Sequenced input: blood, either unsorted or a sorted T cell fraction (not recorded which). The nucleotides read TGTGCCAGCAGCAAAGGACCCGGAGCAGATACGCAGTATTTT. This sequence encodes CASSKGPGADTQYF.